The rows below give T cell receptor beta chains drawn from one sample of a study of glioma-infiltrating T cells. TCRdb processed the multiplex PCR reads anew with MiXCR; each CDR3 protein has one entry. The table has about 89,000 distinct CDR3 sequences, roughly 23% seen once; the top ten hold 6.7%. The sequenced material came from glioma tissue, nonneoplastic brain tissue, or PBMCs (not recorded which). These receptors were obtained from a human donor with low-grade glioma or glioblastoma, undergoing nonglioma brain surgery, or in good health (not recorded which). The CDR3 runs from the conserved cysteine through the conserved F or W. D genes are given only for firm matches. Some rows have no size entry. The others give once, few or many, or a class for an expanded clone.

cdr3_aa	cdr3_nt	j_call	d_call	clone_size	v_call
CASSEGHLGTGELFF	TGTGCCAGCAGTGAAGGCCACCTTGGAACCGGGGAGCTGTTTTTT	TRBJ2-2	.	many	TRBV2
CASSQGRMNTEAFF	TGTGCCAGCAGTCAAGGCCGCATGAACACTGAAGCTTTCTTT	TRBJ1-1	.	many	TRBV6-1
CASSFQTGGGANYGYTF	TGTGCCAGCAGCTTTCAAACCGGGGGAGGCGCCAACTATGGCTACACCTTC	TRBJ1-2	.	.	TRBV7-9
CASSQDTAREAGELFF	TGCGCCAGCAGCCAAGATACGGCGCGGGAGGCCGGGGAGCTGTTTTTT	TRBJ2-2	TRBD2	few	TRBV4-1
CASSSFGTGREYEQYF	TGTGCCAGCAGTTCTTTCGGGACAGGCCGGGAATACGAGCAGTACTTC	TRBJ2-7	TRBD1	many	TRBV27
CAWSVLGNTEAFF	TGTGCCTGGAGTGTACTGGGGAACACTGAAGCTTTCTTT	TRBJ1-1	.	.	TRBV30
CSAVRGGYQPLHF	TGCAGTGCTGTCAGGGGAGGGTATCAGCCCCTGCATTTT	TRBJ1-5	.	.	TRBV20-1
CASKVVGKLFF	TGTGCCAGCAAAGTAGTAGGAAAACTGTTTTTT	TRBJ1-4	.	many	TRBV2
CASSIPGGGGPLNEQFF	TGTGCCAGTAGTATCCCCGGGGGGGGAGGGCCTCTTAATGAGCAGTTCTTC	TRBJ2-1	TRBD2	.	TRBV19
CASSPVVGGEQYF	TGTGCCAGCAGCCCGGTCGTCGGGGGCGAGCAGTACTTC	TRBJ2-7	.	few	TRBV7-2
CASQAGRQPQHF	TGTGCCAGCCAAGCGGGTCGACAGCCCCAGCATTTT	TRBJ1-5	.	.	TRBV12-3/TRBV12-4
CASSSQGQCNQPRHF	TGTGCCAGCAGTTCTCAGGGACAGTGCAATCAGCCCCGGCATTTT	TRBJ1-5	TRBD1	.	TRBV12-3/TRBV12-4
CASSYSTRGRETQYF	TGTGCCAGCAGTTACTCGACCAGGGGGCGAGAGACCCAGTACTTC	TRBJ2-5	TRBD1	many	TRBV6-6
CASSPQGTPNNEQFF	TGTGCCAGCAGCCCACAAGGGACGCCTAACAATGAGCAGTTCTTC	TRBJ2-1	.	.	TRBV7-9
CATSRGQVLMGNIIYF	TGTGCCACCAGCAGGGGACAGGTCCTTATGGGAAACATCATATATTTT	TRBJ1-3	TRBD1	few	TRBV15
CSVDKPGQGSYEQYF	TGCAGCGTTGATAAACCGGGACAGGGGTCATACGAGCAGTACTTC	TRBJ2-7	TRBD1	many	TRBV29-1
CANRIPGTGNYGYTF	TGTGCCAACAGAATACCCGGGACGGGTAACTATGGCTACACCTTC	TRBJ1-2	.	once	TRBV5-4
CASKAGGGWQPQHF	TGTGCCAGCAAGGCGGGGGGCGGGTGGCAGCCCCAGCATTTT	TRBJ1-5	.	.	TRBV12-3/TRBV12-4
CASKQGLYGCTF	.	TRBJ1-2	.	.	TRBV24-1
CASSLGRSYEAQHF	TGTGCCAGCAGTTTGGGTCGGAGTTACGAAGCCCAGCATTTT	TRBJ1-5	.	few	TRBV12-3/TRBV12-4
CASSMRERNTEAFF	TGTGCCAGTAGTATGAGGGAAAGGAACACTGAAGCTTTCTTT	TRBJ1-1	.	many	TRBV19
CATSAAANSEQYF	TGTGCCACTTCGGCGGCAGCGAATAGCGAGCAGTACTTC	TRBJ2-7	.	.	TRBV24-1
CASSVDRGTDTQYF	TGTGCCAGCAGTGTCGACAGGGGGACAGATACGCAGTATTTT	TRBJ2-3	TRBD1	many	TRBV2
CASRSGGLNFHEQFF	TGTGCCAGCAGGTCGGGGGGGCTAAATTTCCATGAGCAGTTCTTC	TRBJ2-1	TRBD2	few	TRBV12-3/TRBV12-4
CASSLGGDMSSYNEQFF	TGTGCCAGCAGCTTAGGCGGGGACATGAGCTCCTACAATGAGCAGTTCTTC	TRBJ2-1	.	few	TRBV7-6
CASSLAQGAVYGYTF	TGCGCCAGCAGCTTGGCGCAGGGGGCGGTATATGGCTACACCTTC	TRBJ1-2	TRBD1	many	TRBV5-1
CASSQDLADTEAFF	TGTGCCAGCAGCCAAGATCTGGCGGACACTGAAGCTTTCTTT	TRBJ1-1	.	many	TRBV4-2
CASSDSSGRLQETQYF	TGTGCCAGCAGTGATAGTAGCGGGAGACTACAAGAGACCCAGTACTTC	TRBJ2-5	TRBD2	many	TRBV6-1
CASSQDSGGGYGYTF	TGTGCCAGCAGCCAAGATTCAGGGGGGGGCTATGGCTACACCTTC	TRBJ1-2	TRBD1	many	TRBV3-1
CSASQNTEAFF	TGCAGTGCTAGCCAGAACACTGAAGCTTTCTTT	TRBJ1-1	.	many	TRBV20-1
CATSETSGRAYNEQFF	TGTGCCACCAGTGAAACTAGCGGGAGGGCCTACAATGAGCAGTTCTTC	TRBJ2-1	TRBD2	few	TRBV24-1
CASSPQRVRERKTQYF	TGTGCCAGCAGCCCTCAGCGGGTACGAGAGCGGAAGACCCAGTACTTC	TRBJ2-5	.	.	TRBV3-1
CSAPAGGSYEQYF	TGCAGTGCCCCCGCAGGGGGATCCTACGAGCAGTACTTC	TRBJ2-7	TRBD1	many	TRBV20-1
CASIYNPNTGELFF	TGTGCCAGCATTTACAACCCGAACACCGGGGAGCTGTTTTTT	TRBJ2-2	.	few	TRBV2
CASSPLQGETQYF	TGTGCCAGCTCACCACTACAGGGGGAGACCCAGTACTTC	TRBJ2-5	TRBD1	few	TRBV18
CSANRVGSNQPQHF	TGCAGTGCTAACAGGGTAGGAAGCAATCAGCCCCAGCATTTT	TRBJ1-5	.	many	TRBV20-1
CASSHRDRVSNEQFF	TGTGCCAGCAGTCATCGGGACAGGGTCTCCAATGAGCAGTTCTTC	TRBJ2-1	TRBD1	many	TRBV6-1
CASSSPPLTDTQYF	TGTGCCAGCAGCTCCCCCCCCCTCACAGATACGCAGTATTTT	TRBJ2-3	.	many	TRBV7-2
CASSLASPGNTIYF	TGTGCCAGCAGCTTGGCTTCGCCCGGAAACACCATATATTTT	TRBJ1-3	.	many	TRBV7-2
CASSARDRGGEQYF	TGTGCCAGCAGCGCCCGGGACAGGGGGGGCGAGCAGTACTTC	TRBJ2-7	TRBD1	.	TRBV11-2
CATTPPPGLYNEQFF	TGTGCCACCACCCCTCCCCCGGGACTATACAATGAGCAGTTCTTC	TRBJ2-1	TRBD2	few	TRBV7-2
CATSSSRERTTEAFF	TGTGCCACCAGTTCTTCAAGGGAAAGGACCACTGAAGCCTTCTTT	TRBJ1-1	.	.	TRBV6-2/TRBV6-3
CSASRGGSYNEQFF	TGCAGTGCTAGTAGGGGGGGCTCCTACAATGAGCAGTTCTTC	TRBJ2-1	.	many	TRBV20-1
CASTRTAEYEQYF	TGTGCCAGCACAAGGACGGCTGAATACGAGCAGTACTTC	TRBJ2-7	.	.	TRBV5-6
CASSPGFPDTQYF	TGTGCCAGCTCACCAGGGTTCCCAGATACGCAGTATTTT	TRBJ2-3	.	many	TRBV18
CASSLGNLLVTDTQYF	TGTGCCAGCAGTCTAGGAAACCTCCTGGTAACAGATACGCAGTATTTT	TRBJ2-3	.	many	TRBV7-9
CGAQILRGDYGYTF	TGCGGTGCCCAGATTCTCAGGGGGGACTACGGCTACACCTTC	TRBJ1-2	TRBD1	.	TRBV20-1
CAIRSDETQYF	TGTGCCATCAGATCTGACGAGACCCAGTACTTC	TRBJ2-5	.	many	TRBV10-3
CASSLANSPSSYNEQFF	TGTGCCAGCAGTTTGGCGAACAGTCCGAGCTCCTACAATGAGCAGTTCTTC	TRBJ2-1	.	.	TRBV6-6
CASSQRLAGGPIEQFF	TGCGCCAGCAGCCAGAGACTAGCGGGAGGGCCGATTGAGCAGTTCTTC	TRBJ2-1	TRBD2	many	TRBV4-1
CSGQGLAPDTQYF	TGCAGCGGACAGGGACTAGCGCCAGATACGCAGTATTTT	TRBJ2-3	TRBD2	many	TRBV29-1
CASRPIRASYNEQFF	TGTGCCAGCAGACCTATTCGAGCCTCCTACAATGAGCAGTTCTTC	TRBJ2-1	.	many	TRBV6-1
CASSSTDRVAYEQYF	TGTGCCAGCAGCTCCACGGACAGGGTGGCCTACGAGCAGTACTTC	TRBJ2-7	TRBD1	.	TRBV7-2
CASTWGSSTDTQYF	TGTGCCAGCACGTGGGGTTCTAGCACAGATACGCAGTATTTT	TRBJ2-3	.	many	TRBV19
CASSLEASNQPQHF	TGTGCCAGCAGCTTAGAAGCTAGCAATCAGCCCCAGCATTTT	TRBJ1-5	.	many	TRBV7-2
CSASSTGGANYGYTF	TGCAGTGCTAGCTCTACAGGGGGAGCTAACTATGGCTACACCTTC	TRBJ1-2	TRBD1	many	TRBV20-1